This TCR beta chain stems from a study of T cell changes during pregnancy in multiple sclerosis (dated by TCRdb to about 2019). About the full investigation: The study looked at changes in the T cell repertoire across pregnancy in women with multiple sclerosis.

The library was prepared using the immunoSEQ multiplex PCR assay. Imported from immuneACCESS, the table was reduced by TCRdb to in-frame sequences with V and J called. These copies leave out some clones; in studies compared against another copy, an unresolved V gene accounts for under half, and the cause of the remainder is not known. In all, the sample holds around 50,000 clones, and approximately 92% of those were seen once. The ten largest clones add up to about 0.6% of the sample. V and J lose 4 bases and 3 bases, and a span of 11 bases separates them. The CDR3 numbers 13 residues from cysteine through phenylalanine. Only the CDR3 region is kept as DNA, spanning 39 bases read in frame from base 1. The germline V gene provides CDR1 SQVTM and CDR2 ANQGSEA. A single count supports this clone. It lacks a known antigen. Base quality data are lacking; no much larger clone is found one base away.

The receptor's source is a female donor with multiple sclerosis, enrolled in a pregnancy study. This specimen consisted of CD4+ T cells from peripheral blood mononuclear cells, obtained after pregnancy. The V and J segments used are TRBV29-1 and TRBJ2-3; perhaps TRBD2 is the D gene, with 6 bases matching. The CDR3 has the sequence CSVVGGTTDTQYF. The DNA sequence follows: TGCAGCGTTGTCGGGGGTACGACAGATACGCAGTATTTT.